What follows are 10 T cell receptor beta chains derived from one specimen sequenced in a study of OX40 agonist ivuxolimab in advanced cancers. Sequencing was performed with immunoSEQ multiplex PCR; in TCRdb, only in-frame clones are kept and a portion is missing. The sample has some 41,000 clones; around nine tenths are singletons. The sequences come from CD4+ or CD8+ T cells sorted from blood, collected in a trial of the OX40 agonist ivuxolimab. These receptors came from an adult with an advanced solid tumor such as melanoma, head and neck, liver or kidney cancer.

The chain employs TRBV18 and TRBJ2-7, with 11 positions matching TRBD2. J was trimmed by 3 bases and V by 5 bases; bases with no gene match: 3. CDR3 length: 14 residues. CDR1 and CDR2 (germline): KGHSH, LQKENI. Here the CDR3 reads CASSTSGSNYEQYF. CDR3 nucleotide sequence: TGTGCCAGCTCAACTAGCGGGAGTAACTACGAGCAGTACTTC.

This clone was counted between two and nine times. This chain joins TRBV5-1 and TRBJ2-3, with D tentatively TRBD1 or TRBD2 (6 bases each). CDR1 is SGHRS, CDR2 YFSETQ, per germline. V gave up 4 bases and J gave up 2 bases, with 17 bases separating them. This CDR3 is 16 amino acids long. CDR3 sequence (DNA): TGCGCCAGCAGCGAGGGGGGCCCAGGGTACACAGATACGCAGTATTTT. It codes for CASSEGGPGYTDTQYF.

The chain employs TRBV11-2 and TRBJ1-2; no clear D gene. The V gene's germline CDR1 is SGHAT and CDR2 FQNNGV. The V end lost 1 base, the J end lost 3 bases, and 9 bases lay between the germline ends. The CDR3 is 14 amino acids. CDR3 sequence reads: CASSLGAEYYGYTF. The CDR3 DNA reads TGTGCCAGCAGCTTAGGGGCGGAGTACTATGGCTACACCTTC.

V usage is TRBV4-1 and J usage is TRBJ2-6; TRBD2 matches at 7 bases. Germline trimming cut 3 bases from V and 3 bases from J; bases unmatched to any gene: 8. The CDR3 extends over 17 amino acids. Germline assignment: CDR1 MGHRA and CDR2 YSYEKL. The CDR3 here is CASSQVWGGGGANVLTF. The CDR3 DNA reads TGCGCCAGCAGCCAGGTCTGGGGGGGTGGTGGGGCCAACGTCCTGACTTTC.

The CDR3 spells CASSLGSNLDEKLFF. In DNA form, the CDR3 reads TGTGCCAGCAGCTTAGGGAGTAACTTGGATGAAAAACTGTTTTTT. The chain is built from TRBV5-6 and TRBJ1-4; D gene ambiguous. The CDR3 is 15 amino acids. CDR1 is SGHDT and CDR2 is YYEEEE in the germline V gene. V was trimmed by 2 bases and J by 6 bases, leaving 14 bases between them.

This chain links TRBV19 with TRBJ2-1; tentative D call: TRBD1 (5 bases). Germline loops: CDR1 LNHDA, CDR2 SQIVND (reference sequence). The CDR3 is made up of 14 amino acids. V lost 1 base and J 9 bases, leaving 13 bases between the germline ends. The CDR3 loop reads CASSIGARAGEQFF. CDR3 nucleotides: TGTGCCAGTAGTATAGGAGCCAGGGCCGGTGAGCAGTTCTTC.

The chain employs TRBV19 and TRBJ2-1; 8 bases are a match to TRBD2. Germline loops: CDR1 LNHDA, CDR2 SQIVND (reference sequence). V dropped 4 bases and J dropped 4; count of bases not matched to a gene: 6. The CDR3 has 15 amino acids. The CDR3 is CASSTSGSGYNEQFF. The CDR3 DNA reads TGTGCCAGTAGTACCAGCGGGAGCGGGTACAATGAGCAGTTCTTC.

The chain links TRBV5-1 to TRBJ2-5; D is unresolved. From germline, CDR1 is SGHRS and CDR2 YFSETQ. The V end lost 0 bases, the J end lost 4 bases, and 1 base lay between the germline ends. The CDR3 loop spans 11 amino acids. CDR3 in amino acids: CASSLAETQYF. The CDR3 DNA is TGCGCCAGCAGCTTGGCAGAGACCCAGTACTTC.

The chain uses TRBV6-6 and TRBJ2-7, with 9 positions matching TRBD1. After removal of 6 bases from V and 1 base from J, the junction contained 10 bases not matched to a gene. The CDR3 extends over 16 amino acids. The V gene's germline CDR1 is MNHNY and CDR2 SVGAGI (reference sequence). This chain's CDR3 is CASRGNPGQGSYEQYF. In DNA form, the CDR3 reads TGTGCCAGCAGGGGAAACCCGGGACAGGGTTCCTACGAGCAGTACTTC.

V usage is TRBV6-5 and J usage is TRBJ1-1, with TRBD1 as a possible D gene (6 bases). The CDR3 consists of 16 residues. Germline V gene sequence: CDR1 MNHEY, CDR2 SVGAGI. With 2 bases removed from V and 9 bases from J, the gap between germline ends came to 22 bases. This CDR3 is CASSYERPTTGKKAFF. The CDR3, as DNA: TGTGCCAGCAGTTACGAGCGCCCTACCACAGGGAAGAAAGCTTTCTTT.